These 22 T cell receptor beta chains were sequenced from one sample in a study of CD8+ T cells in alopecia areata. TCR sequencing used cDNA made by reverse transcription of extracted RNA. The assay was immunoSEQ multiplex PCR, and TCRdb's table has in-frame clones only and misses some. The repertoire holds around 160,000 clones, approximately 45% seen once, with 6% to 7% in the top ten. Sequencing was performed on CD4+ T cells sorted from blood. Receptors originate from a human donor with alopecia areata.

This chain joins TRBV27 and TRBJ1-5; D gene uncertain. Per the germline V gene, CDR1 is MNHEY and CDR2 is SMNVEV (reference sequence). Trimming took off 4 bases at V and 2 bases at J, with 15 bases between the two ends. CDR3 length equals 16 residues. The CDR3 reads CASSSIQPGGNQPQHF. CDR3 bases: TGTGCCAGCAGTTCGATCCAGCCTGGAGGCAATCAGCCCCAGCATTTT.

V gene TRBV7-8 combines with J gene TRBJ2-3; 9 nucleotides agree with TRBD2. Germline CDR1 is SGHVS and CDR2 is FQNEAQ. The CDR3 runs to 13 residues. The CDR3 coding sequence is TGTGCTATTAGCGGGAGTAGCACAGATACGCAGTATTTT. This translates into CAISGSSTDTQYF.

The genes are TRBV19 and TRBJ1-1; D not resolved. The CDR3 is 13 residues long. Germline CDR1 reads LNHDA; CDR2 reads SQIVND (reference sequence). Trimming pared 3 bases from V and 0 bases from J, leaving 5 bases between. CDR3 sequence (DNA): TGTGCCAGTAGTATTATTGTGAACACTGAAGCTTTCTTT. It codes for CASSIIVNTEAFF.

With respect to this clone: Additional DNA sequences in this sample encode the identical CDR3. The genes are TRBV29-1 and TRBJ2-7, with TRBD1 matching over 7 bases. With V trimmed by 6 bases and J by 1 base, 3 bases remained unmatched. Germline CDR1 SQVTM, CDR2 ANQGSEA. This CDR3 is 12 amino acids long. CDR3 loop: CSVRQGSYEQYF. The CDR3 region has the DNA TGCAGCGTACGACAGGGTTCCTACGAGCAGTACTTC.

The gene calls are TRBV5-1 and TRBJ2-1, with D perhaps matching TRBD2 (6 bases). V was cut by 1 base and J by 7 bases, with 15 bases left in between. This CDR3 spans 15 amino acids. CDR1 SGHRS and CDR2 YFSETQ come from the germline V gene. CDR3 sequence (DNA): TGCGCCAGCAGCTTGTCGGGAGACGGAGGAAATGAGCAGTTCTTC. Its protein is CASSLSGDGGNEQFF.

V is TRBV25-1 and J is TRBJ2-2, with D unresolved. This CDR3 contains 17 residues. Trimming took 4 bases from V and 3 from J, leaving 18 bases between them. Germline V CDR1 and CDR2: MGHDK, SYGVNS. The CDR3 here is CASSGPRAPIDTGELFF. For the CDR3, the DNA is TGTGCCAGCAGTGGCCCCCGCGCCCCCATAGACACCGGGGAGCTGTTTTTT.

The chain combines TRBV7-8 with TRBJ2-1, with a tentative D call TRBD2 (6 bases). V gave up 2 bases and J gave up 6 bases, with 11 bases separating them. Germline-derived CDR1 and CDR2 are SGHVS and FQNEAQ. The CDR3 sequence is 14 residues long. The CDR3 DNA sequence: TGTGCCAGCAGCTTACGGGAGTCCCTCAATGAGCAGTTCTTC. It encodes CASSLRESLNEQFF.

The chain carries TRBV6-6 and TRBJ1-1; D may be TRBD1 (5 bases). CDR1 and CDR2 from the germline V gene are MNHNY and SVGAGI (reference sequence). The CDR3 totals 14 residues. V lost 5 bases and J 6 bases, leaving 16 bases between the germline ends. Written as DNA, the CDR3 is TGTGCCAGCAGTCCGGCGCAGGGCGCCCCTGAAGCTTTCTTT. Encoded protein: CASSPAQGAPEAFF.

The gene calls are TRBV29-1 and TRBJ2-5, with 8 bases lining up with TRBD1. There are 13 residues in the CDR3. CDR1 and CDR2 (germline): SQVTM, ANQGSEA. Losses at the gene ends were 2 bases for V and 5 bases for J; bases not matched to a gene: 4. In DNA form, the CDR3 reads TGCAGCGTTGAACAGGGGGCCGAGGAGACCCAGTACTTC. It yields the protein CSVEQGAEETQYF.

This clone was recorded a few times. The V and J genes are TRBV18 and TRBJ1-1; no firm D call. The CDR3 extends over 11 amino acids. Germline V gene data show CDR1 as KGHSH and CDR2 as LQKENI. The V end was cut by 4 bases, the J end by 5 bases, with 5 bases between. The CDR3 DNA is TGTGCCAGCTCACTCTTGACTGAAGCTTTCTTT. It translates to CASSLLTEAFF.

This clone occurred a few times. This rearrangement joins TRBV28 to TRBJ2-5; the D gene is possibly TRBD2 (5 bases). Deletions cut 4 bases from V and 5 bases from J, with 8 bases between. In germline, CDR1 is MDHEN, CDR2 SYDVKM. This CDR3 has 12 residues. This CDR3 is CASSSGWETQYF. DNA of the CDR3: TGTGCCAGCAGTTCGGGGTGGGAGACCCAGTACTTC. Variable domain in full (rest from reference TRBV28 and TRBJ2-5): DVKVTQSSRYLVKRTGEKVFLECVQDMDHENMFWYRQDPGLGLRLIYFSYDVKMKEKGDIPEGYSVSREKKERFSLILESASTNQTSMYLCASSSGWETQYFGPGTRLLVL.

A few counts support this clone. V and J are TRBV19 and TRBJ1-2, with a possible D match to TRBD1 (5 bases). The CDR3 runs 14 residues. V lost 10 bases, J lost 6 bases, and 21 bases lay in between. The germline V gene encodes CDR1 LNHDA and CDR2 SQIVND (reference sequence). The CDR3 DNA sequence: TGTGCCACCAGATCGGGACGGGTGAGCGATGGCTACACCTTC. Encoded protein: CATRSGRVSDGYTF.

The chain uses TRBV27 and TRBJ1-5, with D uncertain. With 4 bases removed from V and 11 bases from J, the gap between germline ends came to 18 bases. CDR1 and CDR2 (germline): MNHEY, SMNVEV (reference sequence). The CDR3 is 14 amino acids. CDR3 nucleotides: TGTGCCAGCAGTTCTCGCACCGAAAGGGATTCCCAGCATTTT. This sequence encodes CASSSRTERDSQHF.

The V and J genes are TRBV4-1 and TRBJ2-7; 8 nucleotides match TRBD2. Germline trimming cut 4 bases from V and 5 bases from J; bases unmatched to any gene: 13. CDR3 size: 16 residues. In germline, CDR1 is MGHRA, CDR2 YSYEKL. CDR3 bases: TGCGCCAGCAGCCCTACCGCGAGCGGGAGACCCCACGAGCAGTACTTC. Protein: CASSPTASGRPHEQYF.

The rearrangement joins TRBV5-1 to TRBJ2-2; no definite D call. Germline assignment: CDR1 SGHRS and CDR2 YFSETQ. Trimming removed 1 base from V and 2 bases from J, with 9 bases in between. The CDR3 sequence is 15 residues long. The CDR3 sequence is CASSLNSPNTGELFF. DNA for the CDR3: TGCGCCAGCAGCTTGAACAGCCCTAACACCGGGGAGCTGTTTTTT.

The V and J genes are TRBV18 and TRBJ2-2; 7 bases line up with TRBD1. Germline trimming cut 8 bases from V and 4 bases from J; bases unmatched to any gene: 10. This CDR3 has 15 residues. Germline V lookup: CDR1 KGHSH, CDR2 LQKENI. CDR3 protein: CASRETGASTGELFF. For the CDR3, the DNA is TGTGCCAGCAGAGAAACAGGGGCGAGCACCGGGGAGCTGTTTTTT.

This clone was seen only a few times. The chain combines TRBV2 with TRBJ2-5, with a possible D match to TRBD2 (5 bases). CDR3 length: 16 amino acids. Germline V CDR1 and CDR2: SNHLY, FYNNEI. The V end was cut by 8 bases, the J end by 5 bases, with 24 bases between. CDR3 in amino acids: CASQTTGLAFLETQYF. In nucleotides, the CDR3 is TGTGCCAGCCAAACAACCGGACTGGCCTTTCTGGAGACCCAGTACTTC.

This clone turned up a few times. The chain recombines TRBV29-1 with TRBJ1-2, with TRBD1 matching over 7 bases. Germline V gives CDR1 SQVTM, CDR2 ANQGSEA. The CDR3 has 11 residues. V lost 4 bases, J lost 7 bases, and 3 bases stayed unmatched. CDR3 sequence reads: CSVAHRGGYTF. CDR3 in DNA: TGCAGCGTTGCTCACAGGGGTGGCTACACCTTC.

The rearrangement joins TRBV5-1 to TRBJ2-7; D is perhaps TRBD2 (5 bases). Deletions cut 9 bases from V and 6 bases from J, with 16 bases between. The CDR3 extends over 12 amino acids. Germline values: CDR1 SGHRS, CDR2 YFSETQ. The CDR3 reads CATGDGASEQYF. The CDR3 bases are TGCGCCACCGGGGATGGAGCCTCCGAGCAGTACTTC.

The rearrangement uses TRBV28 and TRBJ1-2, with a weak D call TRBD1 (6 bases). CDR3 length: 13 amino acids. In germline, CDR1 is MDHEN, CDR2 SYDVKM. V gave up 6 bases and J gave up 8 bases, with 16 bases separating them. CDR3 sequence reads: CASRQGGTRGYTF. The CDR3 DNA reads as TGTGCCAGCAGACAGGGTGGGACGCGAGGCTACACCTTC.

The chain is built from TRBV5-4 and TRBJ2-3; TRBD1 aligns across 7 bases. Germline CDR1 SGHNT, CDR2 YYREEE (reference sequence). This CDR3 is 14 amino acids long. With 4 bases clipped from V and 2 bases from J, the junction kept 4 bases outside the gene matches. The CDR3 region is CASSLGQNTDTQYF. DNA for the CDR3: TGTGCCAGCAGCCTGGGACAGAACACAGATACGCAGTATTTT.

The V call is TRBV6-1, the J call TRBJ2-6; TRBD2 might be the D (6 bases). CDR1 is MNHNS, CDR2 SASEGT, per germline. The CDR3 contains 19 residues. Trimming removed 2 bases at V and 0 bases at J, with 17 bases between. The DNA for the CDR3 is TGTGCCAGCAGTGAAAGTCCCAAGGCGGGGTACTCTGGGGCCAACGTCCTGACTTTC. Translation: CASSESPKAGYSGANVLTF.